Presented here are 9 T cell receptor beta chains from one specimen sequenced in a study of cytomegalovirus exposure and HLA in healthy donors. Produced via immunoSEQ multiplex PCR; TCRdb's table is partial and in-frame only. The sample contains about 180,000 clones, around 84% of which appear only once. The sequencing input was PBMCs. Receptors originate from a young man in good health and CMV-seropositive.

This rearrangement joins TRBV5-1 to TRBJ1-2; 8 bases fit TRBD1. Germline lookup yields CDR1 SGHRS and CDR2 YFSETQ. J lost 2 bases, V lost 4 bases, and 4 bases had no gene match. The CDR3 consists of 14 residues. The CDR3: CASSQTGENYGYTF. CDR3 nucleotide sequence: TGCGCCAGCAGCCAGACAGGGGAGAACTATGGCTACACCTTC. The entire variable domain, with the rest obtained from reference TRBV5-1 and TRBJ1-2, is as follows: KAGVTQTPRYLIKTRGQQVTLSCSPISGHRSVSWYQQTPGQGLQFLFEYFSETQRNKGNFPGRFSGRQFSNSRSEMNVSTLELGDSALYLCASSQTGENYGYTFGSGTRLTVV.

The CDR3 loop reads CASSASYSGLYGYTF. The CDR3, as DNA: TGTGCCAGCAGCGCCTCCTACAGTGGACTCTATGGCTACACCTTC. The rearrangement uses TRBV7-9 and TRBJ1-2; D remains unclear. V lost 5 bases and J 4 bases, leaving 17 bases between the germline ends. CDR1 is SEHNR and CDR2 is FQNEAQ in the germline V gene (reference sequence). This CDR3 region has 15 residues.

The chain combines TRBV30 with TRBJ1-2; TRBD1 agrees at 11 bases. CDR1 GTSNPN and CDR2 SVGIG come from the germline V gene (reference sequence). The ends lost 2 bases at V and 6 bases at J; junction bases unmatched: 8. The CDR3 contains 15 residues. The CDR3 nucleotides read TGTGCCTGGAGTCCCGGGACAGGGGGGATAAATGGCTACACCTTC. The encoded protein is CAWSPGTGGINGYTF. Drawing the rest from reference TRBV30 and TRBJ1-2, the complete variable domain is SQTIHQWPATLVQPVGSPLSLECTVEGTSNPNLYWYRQAAGRGLQLLFYSVGIGQISSEVPQNLSASRPQDRQFILSSKKLLLSDSGFYLCAWSPGTGGINGYTFGSGTRLTVV.

The V and J genes are TRBV29-1 and TRBJ1-1, with 8 bases fitting TRBD1. This CDR3 contains 15 residues. Germline loops: CDR1 SQVTM, CDR2 ANQGSEA. V lost 0 bases and J lost 0; bases outside the gene matches: 3. CDR3 nucleotides: TGCAGCGTTGAAGACAGGACAGGGTTGAACACTGAAGCTTTCTTT. Protein sequence: CSVEDRTGLNTEAFF.

This chain uses TRBV11-2 with TRBJ2-7, with D possibly matching TRBD1 (6 bases). V gave up 5 bases and J gave up 0 bases, with 11 bases separating them. Germline V gene data show CDR1 as SGHAT and CDR2 as FQNNGV. The CDR3 spans 14 residues. CDR3 amino acids: CASSPRGLSYEQYF. The CDR3 DNA is TGTGCCAGCAGCCCCAGGGGTCTCTCCTACGAGCAGTACTTC. Full variable domain (rest looked up from reference TRBV11-2 and TRBJ2-7): EAGVAQSPRYKIIEKRQSVAFWCNPISGHATLYWYQQILGQGPKLLIQFQNNGVVDDSQLPKDRFSAERLKGVDSTLKIQPAKLEDSAVYLCASSPRGLSYEQYFGPGTRLTVT.

This clone was recorded once. The chain is built from TRBV27 and TRBJ2-1; 7 nucleotides line up with TRBD2. This CDR3 contains 14 residues. Trimming removed 3 bases from V and 3 bases from J; junction bases left unmatched: 2. CDR1 is MNHEY and CDR2 is SMNVEV in the germline V gene (reference sequence). The CDR3 sequence is CASSLSGNYNEQFF. CDR3 nucleotides: TGTGCCAGCAGTTTGAGCGGGAACTACAATGAGCAGTTCTTC.

This chain connects TRBV11-2 to TRBJ2-7; 13 nucleotides align to TRBD2. From germline, CDR1 is SGHAT and CDR2 FQNNGV. The CDR3 is 15 amino acids. Germline trimming cut 1 base from V and 6 bases from J; bases unmatched to any gene: 3. The CDR3 region is CASSLGGLAGSEQYF. For the CDR3, the DNA is TGTGCCAGCAGCTTAGGGGGACTAGCGGGAAGCGAGCAGTACTTC.

This rearrangement joins TRBV19 to TRBJ2-7; tentative D call: TRBD1 (6 bases). Germline CDR1 and CDR2: LNHDA and SQIVND (reference sequence). This CDR3 contains 15 residues. Trimming took off 4 bases at V and 1 base at J, with 14 bases between the two ends. This CDR3 reads CASSKGTPLSYEQYF. The CDR3 nucleotides are TGTGCCAGTAGTAAAGGGACACCACTGTCCTACGAGCAGTACTTC.

The rearrangement uses TRBV2 and TRBJ1-1; TRBD1 is a possible D gene (5 bases). The V and J ends lost 7 bases and 7 bases respectively, with 10 bases between them. CDR1 SNHLY and CDR2 FYNNEI come from the germline V gene. The CDR3 sequence is 11 residues long. CDR3 nucleotides: TGTGCCAGCATTAGGAGGGGTGAAGCTTTCTTT. Amino acid sequence: CASIRRGEAFF.